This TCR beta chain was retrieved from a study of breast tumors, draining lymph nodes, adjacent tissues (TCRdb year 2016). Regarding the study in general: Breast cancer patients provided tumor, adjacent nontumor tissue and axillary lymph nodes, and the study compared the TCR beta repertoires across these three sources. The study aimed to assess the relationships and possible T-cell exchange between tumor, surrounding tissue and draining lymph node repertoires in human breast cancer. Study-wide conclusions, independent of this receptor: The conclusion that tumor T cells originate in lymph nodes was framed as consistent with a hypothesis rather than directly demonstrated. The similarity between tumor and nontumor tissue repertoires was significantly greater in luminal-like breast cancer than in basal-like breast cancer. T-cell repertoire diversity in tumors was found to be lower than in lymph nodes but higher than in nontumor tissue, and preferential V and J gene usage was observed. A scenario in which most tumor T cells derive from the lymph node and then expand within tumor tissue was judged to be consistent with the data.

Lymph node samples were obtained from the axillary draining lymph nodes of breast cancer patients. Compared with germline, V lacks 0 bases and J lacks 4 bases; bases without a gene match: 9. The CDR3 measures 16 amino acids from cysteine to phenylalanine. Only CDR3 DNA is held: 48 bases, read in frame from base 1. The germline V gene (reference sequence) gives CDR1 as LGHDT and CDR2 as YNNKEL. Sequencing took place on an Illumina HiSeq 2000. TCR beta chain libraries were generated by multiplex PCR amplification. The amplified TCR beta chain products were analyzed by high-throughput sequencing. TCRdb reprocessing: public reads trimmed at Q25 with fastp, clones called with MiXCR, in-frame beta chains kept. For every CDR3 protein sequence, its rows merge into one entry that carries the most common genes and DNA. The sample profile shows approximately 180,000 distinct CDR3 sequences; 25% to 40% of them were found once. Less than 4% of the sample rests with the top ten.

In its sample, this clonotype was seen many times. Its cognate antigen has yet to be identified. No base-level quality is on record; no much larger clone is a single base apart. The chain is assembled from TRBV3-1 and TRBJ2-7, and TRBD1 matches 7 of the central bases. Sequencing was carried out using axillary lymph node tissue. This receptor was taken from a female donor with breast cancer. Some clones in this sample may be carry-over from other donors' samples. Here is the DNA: TGTGCCAGCAGCCAAGATCTCGGGACAGAACTTTACGAGCAGTACTTC. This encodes CASSQDLGTELYEQYF.